The 8 T cell receptor beta chains in this list originate from one sample, sequenced in a study of a mutant IDH1 vaccine in newly diagnosed glioma. Which antigens these TCRs recognize remains unknown. This table comes from immunoSEQ multiplex PCR, and its TCRdb copy is limited to in-frame clones, with some not included. The sample contains around 50,000 clones, roughly 61% of which appear only once. The time point here: week 47, end of study. Doses comprised 300 ug of mutant IDH1 20-mer peptide each, plus topical imiquimod. The sequencing used peripheral blood mononuclear cells (PBMCs), collected from a glioma patient whose treatment included an IDH1 peptide vaccine. Receptors originate from a man aged 40-49 years with glioma. Some clones in this sample may be carry-over from other donors' samples.

This chain joins TRBV5-1 and TRBJ1-6, with TRBD1 matching over 7 bases. Germline values: CDR1 SGHRS, CDR2 YFSETQ. V lost 4 bases and J lost 9; bases outside the gene matches: 10. This CDR3 comprises 15 residues. The CDR3 DNA reads TGCGCCAGCAGCCCTACAGGGGAGCGAAGTTCACCCCTCCACTTT. Encoded protein: CASSPTGERSSPLHF. The full variable domain, in which reference TRBV5-1 and TRBJ1-6 provide the parts outside the CDR3, is KAGVTQTPRYLIKTRGQQVTLSCSPISGHRSVSWYQQTPGQGLQFLFEYFSETQRNKGNFPGRFSGRQFSNSRSEMNVSTLELGDSALYLCASSPTGERSSPLHFGNGTRLTVT.

The table lists this clone with a few counts. The DNA for the CDR3 is TGCAGTGGGTGGTACCAAGAGACCCAGTACTTC. As protein: CSGWYQETQYF. The J gene is TRBJ2-5, the V gene TRBV20-1, with no clear D. This CDR3 spans 11 amino acids. Germline CDR1 is DFQATT and CDR2 is SNEGSKA (reference sequence). Trimming stripped 7 bases from V and 0 bases from J, with 6 bases between.

The J gene is TRBJ1-2, the V gene TRBV5-1, with 7 bases aligning to TRBD1. The CDR3 covers 14 residues. Germline assignment: CDR1 SGHRS and CDR2 YFSETQ. The junction had 7 bases not matched to a gene; V was cut back by 4 bases and J by 4 bases. The CDR3 DNA reads as TGCGCCAGCAGCCTGAGACAGGGACTCTATGGCTACACCTTC. It specifies CASSLRQGLYGYTF.

The chain employs TRBV7-9 and TRBJ2-5; 7 bases line up with TRBD2. This CDR3 is 17 amino acids long. Germline V gene sequence: CDR1 SEHNR, CDR2 FQNEAQ (reference sequence). V trimming: 2 bases; J trimming: 0 bases; junction bases outside the gene matches: 9. In DNA form, the CDR3 reads TGTGCCAGCAGCTTACGACTAGCCAGGATGTACCAAGAGACCCAGTACTTC. Its translation is CASSLRLARMYQETQYF.

The gene calls are TRBV2 and TRBJ1-2, with D perhaps matching TRBD1 (5 bases). Trimming stripped 6 bases from V and 4 bases from J, with 18 bases between. This CDR3 comprises 15 residues. In germline, CDR1 is SNHLY, CDR2 FYNNEI. The CDR3, as DNA: TGTGCCAGCAGACCCGAGTTGGGGGGAACCTATGGCTACACCTTC. This sequence encodes CASRPELGGTYGYTF.

The chain combines TRBV19 with TRBJ2-1; 14 bases match TRBD2. V shed 7 bases and J 7 bases; nucleotides not matched to a gene: 15. Per germline, CDR1 LNHDA and CDR2 SQIVND (reference sequence). This CDR3 is 18 amino acids long. CDR3 sequence reads: CASTKRPGLAGEGNEQFF. In DNA form, the CDR3 reads TGTGCCAGTACCAAACGGCCGGGACTAGCGGGGGAAGGTAATGAGCAGTTCTTC.

The rearrangement links TRBV5-1 to TRBJ2-5, with D perhaps assigned TRBD1 or TRBD2 (6 bases each). The germline V gene has CDR1 SGHRS and CDR2 YFSETQ. The CDR3 runs 17 residues. The ends were cut back, 4 bases at V and 2 bases at J, with 21 bases in the middle. The DNA for the CDR3 is TGCGCCAGCAGCATGGGGTATGGGGGGCCACAACAAGAGACCCAGTACTTC. Residues: CASSMGYGGPQQETQYF.

The rearrangement links TRBV30 to TRBJ1-2, with 11 positions matching TRBD1. Germline CDR1 and CDR2: GTSNPN and SVGIG (reference sequence). The CDR3 is 18 amino acids. Losses at the gene ends were 0 bases for V and 4 bases for J; bases not matched to a gene: 13. This chain's CDR3 is CAWSVRLDRGRPGYGYTF. CDR3 sequence (DNA): TGTGCCTGGAGTGTACGTCTGGACAGGGGGCGTCCGGGCTATGGCTACACCTTC.